This TCR beta chain was captured in a study of beta chain features in type 1 diabetes. Study-level information: All of the samples together had around 110,000,000 sorted cells examined. Study outcomes and limitations: Any HLA-type effect on TCRB rearrangement remained unresolved here. Diminished insertions and augmented deletions at VDJ junctions characterized type 1 diabetes patients. Type 1 diabetes patients had TCRB CDR3s that were shorter (moderately but significantly so) in all four CD4+ subsets.

CD4+ naive, central memory, regulatory and stem cell-like memory subsets were isolated by sorting on CD45RO/CCR7/CD25/CD127/CD95/CD27. Since all of the isolated RNA was reverse transcribed, expressed TCRB transcripts were what got sequenced. Profiled with immunoSEQ multiplex PCR; TCRdb holds only in-frame clones, not every one. The sample has about 650,000 clones, roughly an eighth seen once. The sample holds a few counts of this clone. What it recognizes is unknown. Other nucleotide sequences from this sample produce the same CDR3. This TCR derives from a man aged 25-45 years with type 1 diabetes. Material for sequencing was naive CD4+ T cells from blood.

The CDR3 bases are TGCGCCAGCAGCTTGGAACAAGGCTCCTACAATGAGCAGTTCTTC. Translation gives CASSLEQGSYNEQFF. This chain joins TRBV5-1 and TRBJ2-1, with D unresolved. CDR1 and CDR2 (germline): SGHRS, YFSETQ. V lost 0 bases to trimming and J lost 0 bases, with 7 bases between them. The CDR3 is made up of 15 amino acids. The full variable domain, in which reference TRBV5-1 and TRBJ2-1 provide the parts outside the CDR3, is KAGVTQTPRYLIKTRGQQVTLSCSPISGHRSVSWYQQTPGQGLQFLFEYFSETQRNKGNFPGRFSGRQFSNSRSEMNVSTLELGDSALYLCASSLEQGSYNEQFFGPGTRLTVL.